These 15 T cell receptor beta chains came from one sample sequenced in a study of cytomegalovirus exposure and HLA in healthy donors. The PCR had 60 Vbeta and 13 Jbeta primers. Method: immunoSEQ multiplex PCR; TCRdb's copy keeps in-frame clones and lacks some. The sample gives around 120,000 clones, 75% to 85% of which show up once; 8% to 9% is in the top ten. Sequencing was done on a sample of PBMCs. Source of these receptors: a female donor in good health and CMV-seropositive.

The chain has TRBV7-3 and TRBJ1-1; D call uncertain. There are 13 residues in the CDR3. V was clipped by 0 bases and J by 5 bases, with 7 bases between them. Germline CDR1 SGHTA, CDR2 FQGTGA. In DNA, the CDR3 is TGTGCCAGCAGCTTAACGGTTCAGACTGAAGCTTTCTTT. Residues: CASSLTVQTEAFF.

The chain carries TRBV4-3 and TRBJ1-2; D is unresolved. V was clipped by 0 bases and J by 8 bases, with 16 bases between them. This CDR3 has 15 amino acids. CDR1 and CDR2 (germline): LGHNA, YSLEER. The CDR3 sequence is CASSQEGVRAEGYTF. CDR3 in DNA: TGCGCCAGCAGCCAAGAAGGTGTAAGAGCGGAAGGCTACACCTTC.

Here the CDR3 reads CASSPGQGTEQFF. CDR3 bases: TGTGCCAGCAGTCCCGGACAGGGTACTGAGCAGTTCTTC. The V call is TRBV5-4, the J call TRBJ2-1, with 8 nucleotides matching TRBD1. The germline CDR1 and CDR2 sequences are SGHNT and YYREEE (reference sequence). The CDR3 is 13 residues long. V dropped 5 bases and J dropped 9; count of bases not matched to a gene: 7.

The chain joins TRBV9 to TRBJ2-7, with D maybe TRBD2 (6 bases). V lost 2 bases and J 4 bases, leaving 13 bases between the germline ends. CDR3 size: 14 residues. The germline CDR1 and CDR2 sequences are SGDLS and YYNGEE. CDR3 protein: CASSVGGRAYEQYF. The CDR3 bases are TGTGCCAGCAGCGTGGGAGGAAGGGCTTACGAGCAGTACTTC.

The rearrangement uses TRBV6-6 and TRBJ2-3, with 9 bases matching TRBD2. CDR3 length: 13 amino acids. V lost 8 bases and J lost 4; bases outside the gene matches: 4. The germline V gene encodes CDR1 MNHNY and CDR2 SVGAGI (reference sequence). The CDR3 sequence: CASLRGGADTQYF. The CDR3 nucleotides are TGTGCCAGCTTGCGGGGGGGCGCAGATACGCAGTATTTT.

V usage is TRBV6-6 and J usage is TRBJ1-1; 9 bases are a match to TRBD1. The J segment lost 2 bases and the V segment lost 0 bases, leaving 1 base of the junction unmatched. The germline V gene encodes CDR1 MNHNY and CDR2 SVGAGI (reference sequence). The CDR3 loop spans 15 amino acids. CDR3 sequence reads: CASSYSDRGNTEAFF. The CDR3 DNA follows: TGTGCCAGCAGTTACTCGGACAGGGGAAACACTGAAGCTTTCTTT.

The V and J genes are TRBV20-1 and TRBJ2-3, with no clear D. The CDR3 is 11 amino acids. Germline CDR1 is DFQATT and CDR2 is SNEGSKA (reference sequence). Trimming pared 2 bases from V and 4 bases from J, leaving 4 bases between. CDR3 loop: CSARSPDTQYF. CDR3 sequence (DNA): TGCAGTGCTAGAAGCCCAGATACGCAGTATTTT.

The V and J genes are TRBV19 and TRBJ1-5, with 8 bases fitting TRBD1. Unmatched junction bases numbered 6, after V lost 10 bases and J lost 4 bases. Germline values: CDR1 LNHDA, CDR2 SQIVND (reference sequence). This CDR3 is 13 amino acids long. The CDR3 loop is CATSDRANQPQHF. CDR3 bases: TGTGCCACCTCGGACAGGGCGAATCAGCCCCAGCATTTT.

The count of this clone is one. CDR3 DNA sequence: TGTGCCAGCAGCTTAGCCGGGAACAATGAGCAGTTCTTC. Translated, it gives CASSLAGNNEQFF. The chain has TRBV7-3 and TRBJ2-1, with D tentatively TRBD2 (5 bases). V was shortened by 2 bases and J by 5 bases, with 7 bases between the two germline ends. Germline V gene sequence: CDR1 SGHTA, CDR2 FQGTGA. CDR3 length equals 13 residues.

The rearrangement joins TRBV5-1 to TRBJ2-3, with 7 bases fitting TRBD2. This CDR3 is built from 15 residues. The V and J ends lost 4 bases and 3 bases, in that order; junction bases with no gene match: 8. Germline V lookup: CDR1 SGHRS, CDR2 YFSETQ. For the CDR3, the DNA is TGCGCCAGCAGCAGGTCTAGCGGAGAAACAGATACGCAGTATTTT. It codes for CASSRSSGETDTQYF.

V and J are TRBV6-6 and TRBJ1-5, with D unresolved. CDR1 and CDR2 from the germline V gene are MNHNY and SVGAGI (reference sequence). The CDR3 extends over 15 amino acids. The V and J ends lost 1 base and 1 base respectively, with 8 bases between them. CDR3 region: CASSYYLGSNQPQHF. DNA of the CDR3: TGTGCCAGCAGTTACTACCTCGGGAGCAATCAGCCCCAGCATTTT.

This clone appeared once. The chain couples TRBV29-1 to TRBJ1-2, with 7 bases matching TRBD1. CDR1 is SQVTM, CDR2 ANQGSEA, per germline. This CDR3 has 12 residues. J was trimmed by 11 bases and V by 7 bases; bases with no gene match: 13. The CDR3 DNA reads TGCAGCGGTTCGGACAGGTTAGATAGGTACACCTTC. It yields the protein CSGSDRLDRYTF. Based on the CDR3 plus reference TRBV29-1 and TRBJ1-2, the full variable domain is SAVISQKPSRDICQRGTSLTIQCQVDSQVTMMFWYRQQPGQSLTLIATANQGSEATYESGFVIDKFPISRPNLTFSTLTVSNMSPEDSSIYLCSGSDRLDRYTFGSGTRLTVV.

This chain connects TRBV5-1 to TRBJ1-1, with no clear D. Germline V lookup: CDR1 SGHRS, CDR2 YFSETQ. The CDR3 has 14 amino acids. Trimming left V 0 bases short and J 3 bases short, with 9 bases between. Here the CDR3 DNA reads TGCGCCAGCAGCTTGGACATACGGGACACTGAAGCTTTCTTT. Translating gives CASSLDIRDTEAFF. Complete variable domain (other parts from reference TRBV5-1 and TRBJ1-1): KAGVTQTPRYLIKTRGQQVTLSCSPISGHRSVSWYQQTPGQGLQFLFEYFSETQRNKGNFPGRFSGRQFSNSRSEMNVSTLELGDSALYLCASSLDIRDTEAFFGQGTRLTVV.

The chain has TRBV7-2 and TRBJ2-1, with D possibly matching TRBD2 (5 bases). Trimming left V 0 bases short and J 5 bases short, with 5 bases between. CDR3 length: 13 amino acids. CDR1 and CDR2 (germline): SGHTA, FQGNSA. The CDR3 bases are TGTGCCAGCAGCTTAGCGGAGGACAATGAGCAGTTCTTC. It is translated as CASSLAEDNEQFF.

In this sample, this clone turned up once. V usage is TRBV2 and J usage is TRBJ2-7; tentative D call: TRBD1 (5 bases). Germline V gene sequence: CDR1 SNHLY, CDR2 FYNNEI. The V and J ends lost 7 bases and 6 bases respectively, with 16 bases between them. This CDR3 comprises 13 residues. The CDR3 reads CASTGRGSSEQYF. The CDR3, as DNA: TGTGCCAGCACGGGTAGGGGTTCTAGCGAGCAGTACTTC.